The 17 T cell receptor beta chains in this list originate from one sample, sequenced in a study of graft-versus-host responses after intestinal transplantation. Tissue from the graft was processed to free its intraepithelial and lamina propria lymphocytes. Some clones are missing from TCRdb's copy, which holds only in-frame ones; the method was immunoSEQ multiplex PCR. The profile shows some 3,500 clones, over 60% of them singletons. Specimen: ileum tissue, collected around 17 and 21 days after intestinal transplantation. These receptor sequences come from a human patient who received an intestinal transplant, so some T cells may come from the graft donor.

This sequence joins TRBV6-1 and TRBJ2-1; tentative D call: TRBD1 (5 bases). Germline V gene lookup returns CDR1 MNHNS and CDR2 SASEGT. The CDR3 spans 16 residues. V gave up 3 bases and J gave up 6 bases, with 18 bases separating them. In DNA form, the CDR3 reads TGTGCCAGCAGTGATTCAAAGGGTAGGGGTGGCAATGAGCAGTTCTTC. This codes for CASSDSKGRGGNEQFF.

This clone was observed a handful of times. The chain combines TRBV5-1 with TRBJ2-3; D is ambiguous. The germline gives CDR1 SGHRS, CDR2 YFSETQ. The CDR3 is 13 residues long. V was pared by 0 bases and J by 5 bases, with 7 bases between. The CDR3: CASSLVGEDTQYF. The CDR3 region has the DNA TGCGCCAGCAGCTTGGTTGGGGAAGATACGCAGTATTTT.

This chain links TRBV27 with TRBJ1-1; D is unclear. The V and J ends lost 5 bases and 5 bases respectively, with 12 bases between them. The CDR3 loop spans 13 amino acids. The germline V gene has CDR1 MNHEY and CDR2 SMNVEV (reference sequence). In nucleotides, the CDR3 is TGTGCCAGCAGTATAGGCAGCGGGACTGAAGCTTTCTTT. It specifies CASSIGSGTEAFF.

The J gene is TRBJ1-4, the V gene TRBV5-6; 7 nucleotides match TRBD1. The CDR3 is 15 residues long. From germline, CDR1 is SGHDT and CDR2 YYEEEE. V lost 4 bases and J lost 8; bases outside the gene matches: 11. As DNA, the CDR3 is TGTGCCAGCAGCCCCCCGGGGGACAGTGCGGAAAAACTGTTTTTT. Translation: CASSPPGDSAEKLFF.

CDR3 coding DNA: TGTGCCTGGAGTTCGGGACAGGGGTCCTACGAGCAGTACTTC. It translates to CAWSSGQGSYEQYF. The chain couples TRBV30 to TRBJ2-7; TRBD1 agrees at 10 bases. Germline V CDR1 and CDR2: GTSNPN, SVGIG (reference sequence). The CDR3 covers 14 residues. Trimming cost V 2 bases and J 1 base; bases outside gene matches: 2.

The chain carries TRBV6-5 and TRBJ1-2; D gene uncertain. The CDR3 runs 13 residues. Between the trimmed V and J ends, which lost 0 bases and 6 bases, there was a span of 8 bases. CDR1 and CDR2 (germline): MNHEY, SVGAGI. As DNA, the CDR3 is TGTGCCAGCAGTTACTCGATAGGAAATGGCTACACCTTC. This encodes CASSYSIGNGYTF.

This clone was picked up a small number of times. The chain's CDR3 is CAISDATISPYEQYF. The CDR3 DNA reads TGTGCCATCAGTGACGCGACTATTTCGCCCTACGAGCAGTACTTC. The V and J genes are TRBV10-3 and TRBJ2-7; D possibly corresponds to TRBD2 (5 bases). The CDR3 loop spans 15 amino acids. Germline V gene sequence: CDR1 ENHRY, CDR2 SYGVKD. V was pared by 3 bases and J by 2 bases, with 14 bases between.

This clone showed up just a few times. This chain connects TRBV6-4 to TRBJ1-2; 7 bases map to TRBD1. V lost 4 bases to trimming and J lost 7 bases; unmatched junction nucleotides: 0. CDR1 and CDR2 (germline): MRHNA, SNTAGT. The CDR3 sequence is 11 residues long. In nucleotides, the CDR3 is TGTGCCAGCAGTGGACAGGGTGGCTACACCTTC. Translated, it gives CASSGQGGYTF.

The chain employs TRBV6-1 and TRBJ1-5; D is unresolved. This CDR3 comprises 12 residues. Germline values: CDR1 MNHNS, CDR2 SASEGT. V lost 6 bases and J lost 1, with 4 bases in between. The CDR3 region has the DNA TGTGCCAGCAGGGGAAGCAATCAGCCCCAGCATTTT. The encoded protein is CASRGSNQPQHF.

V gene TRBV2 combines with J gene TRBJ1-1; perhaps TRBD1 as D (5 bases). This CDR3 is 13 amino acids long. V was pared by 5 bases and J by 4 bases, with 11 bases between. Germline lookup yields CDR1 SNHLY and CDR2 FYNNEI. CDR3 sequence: CASSIGGGTEAFF. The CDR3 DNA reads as TGTGCCAGCAGTATCGGGGGGGGCACTGAAGCTTTCTTT. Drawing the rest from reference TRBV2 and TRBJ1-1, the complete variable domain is EPEVTQTPSHQVTQMGQEVILRCVPISNHLYFYWYRQILGQKVEFLVSFYNNEISEKSEIFDDQFSVERPDGSNFTLKIRSTKLEDSAMYFCASSIGGGTEAFFGQGTRLTVV.

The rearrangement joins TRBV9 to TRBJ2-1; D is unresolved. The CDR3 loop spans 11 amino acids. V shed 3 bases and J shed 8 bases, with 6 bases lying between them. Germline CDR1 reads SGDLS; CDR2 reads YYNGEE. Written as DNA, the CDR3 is TGTGCCAGCAGCGACCTTTATGAGCAGTTCTTC. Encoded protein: CASSDLYEQFF. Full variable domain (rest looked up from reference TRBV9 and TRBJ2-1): DSGVTQTPKHLITATGQRVTLRCSPRSGDLSVYWYQQSLDQGLQFLIQYYNGEERAKGNILERFSAQQFPDLHSELNLSSLELGDSALYFCASSDLYEQFFGPGTRLTVL.

In DNA form, the CDR3 reads TGTGCCAGCAGCTCTCAAGGGGGACAGGGAAATGGCTACACCTTC. Translation: CASSSQGGQGNGYTF. The gene calls are TRBV7-3 and TRBJ1-2, with 9 bases matching TRBD1. The V and J ends lost 4 bases and 6 bases, in that order; junction bases with no gene match: 9. The CDR3 consists of 15 residues. CDR1 is SGHTA, CDR2 FQGTGA, per germline.

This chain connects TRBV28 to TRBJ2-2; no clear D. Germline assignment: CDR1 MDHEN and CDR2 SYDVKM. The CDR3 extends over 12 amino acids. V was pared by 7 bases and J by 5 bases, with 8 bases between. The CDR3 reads CASKFGTGELFF. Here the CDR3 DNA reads TGTGCCAGCAAGTTCGGGACCGGGGAGCTGTTTTTT.

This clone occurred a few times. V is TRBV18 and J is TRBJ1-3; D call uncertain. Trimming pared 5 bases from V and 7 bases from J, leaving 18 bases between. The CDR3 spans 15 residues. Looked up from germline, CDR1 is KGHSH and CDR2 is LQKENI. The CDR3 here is CASSAGRPPGNTIYF. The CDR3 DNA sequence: TGTGCCAGCTCAGCGGGCCGCCCGCCGGGGAACACCATATATTTT.

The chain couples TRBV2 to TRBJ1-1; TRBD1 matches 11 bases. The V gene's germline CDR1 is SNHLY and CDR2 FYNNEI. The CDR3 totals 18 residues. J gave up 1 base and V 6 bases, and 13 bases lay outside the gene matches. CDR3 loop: CASRLRGQGARKNTEAFF. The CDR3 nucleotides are TGTGCCAGCAGACTTAGAGGACAGGGGGCACGAAAGAACACTGAAGCTTTCTTT.

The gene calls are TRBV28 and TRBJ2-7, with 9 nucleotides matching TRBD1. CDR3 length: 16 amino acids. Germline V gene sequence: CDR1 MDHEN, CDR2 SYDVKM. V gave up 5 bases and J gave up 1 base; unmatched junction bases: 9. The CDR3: CASSHLVGTGSYEQYF. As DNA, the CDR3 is TGTGCCAGCAGTCACCTCGTCGGGACAGGGTCCTACGAGCAGTACTTC.

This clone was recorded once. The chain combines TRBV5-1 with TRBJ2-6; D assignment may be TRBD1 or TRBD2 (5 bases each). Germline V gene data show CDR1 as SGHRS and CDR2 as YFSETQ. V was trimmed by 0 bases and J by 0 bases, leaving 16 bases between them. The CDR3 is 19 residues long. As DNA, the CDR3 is TGCGCCAGCAGCTTGGACCCGGGACCGATCCACTCTGGGGCCAACGTCCTGACTTTC. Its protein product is CASSLDPGPIHSGANVLTF.